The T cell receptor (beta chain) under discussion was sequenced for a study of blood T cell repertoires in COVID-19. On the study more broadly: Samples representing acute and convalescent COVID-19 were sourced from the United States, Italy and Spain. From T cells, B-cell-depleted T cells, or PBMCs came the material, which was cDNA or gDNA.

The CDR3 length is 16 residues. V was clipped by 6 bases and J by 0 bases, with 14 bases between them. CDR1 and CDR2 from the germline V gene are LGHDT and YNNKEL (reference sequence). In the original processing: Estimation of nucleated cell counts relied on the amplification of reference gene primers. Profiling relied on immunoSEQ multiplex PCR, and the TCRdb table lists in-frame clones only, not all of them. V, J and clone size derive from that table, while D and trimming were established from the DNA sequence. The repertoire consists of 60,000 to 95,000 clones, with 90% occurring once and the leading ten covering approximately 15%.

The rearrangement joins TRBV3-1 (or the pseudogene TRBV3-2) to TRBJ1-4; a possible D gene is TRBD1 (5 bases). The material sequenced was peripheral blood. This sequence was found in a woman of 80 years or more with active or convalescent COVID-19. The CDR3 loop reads CASRDQGTTTNEKLFF. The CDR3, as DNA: TGTGCCAGCAGGGACCAGGGTACCACAACTAATGAAAAACTGTTTTTT.